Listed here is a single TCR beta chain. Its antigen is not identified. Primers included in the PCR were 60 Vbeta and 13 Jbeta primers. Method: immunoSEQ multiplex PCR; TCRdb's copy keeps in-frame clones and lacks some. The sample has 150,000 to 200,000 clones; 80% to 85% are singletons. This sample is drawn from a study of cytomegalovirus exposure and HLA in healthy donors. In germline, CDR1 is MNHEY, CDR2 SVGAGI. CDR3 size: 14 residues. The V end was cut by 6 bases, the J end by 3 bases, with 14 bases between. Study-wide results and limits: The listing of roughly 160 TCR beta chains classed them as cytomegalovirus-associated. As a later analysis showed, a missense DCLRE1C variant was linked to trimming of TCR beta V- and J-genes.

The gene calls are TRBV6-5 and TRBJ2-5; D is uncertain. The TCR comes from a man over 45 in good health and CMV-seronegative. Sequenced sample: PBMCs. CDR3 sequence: CASSLTGREETQYF. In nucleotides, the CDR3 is TGTGCCAGCAGCCTGACGGGTCGGGAAGAGACCCAGTACTTC.